This T cell receptor beta chain comes out of a study of OX40 agonist ivuxolimab in advanced cancers. Whole-study context: From roughly 20 to 79 years was the age range, with a mean of approximately 63 years, and nearly 85% were male. Study results and limitations: CD8+ T cells (on average) carried more expanded clones than CD4+ T cells.

Sequenced by immunoSEQ multiplex PCR; TCRdb stores in-frame clones only, minus some. The sample consists of 77,000 or so clones, 85% to 90% of them appearing once. In regard to this clone: What it recognizes is unknown.

Per germline, CDR1 LGHNA and CDR2 YSLEER. CDR3 size: 15 residues. Between the trimmed V and J ends, which lost 2 bases and 3 bases, there was a span of 13 bases. The TCR comes from an adult with an advanced solid tumor such as melanoma, head and neck, liver or kidney cancer. Sequenced material: CD4+ or CD8+ T cells sorted from blood, taken in a trial of the OX40 agonist ivuxolimab. The chain links TRBV4-3 to TRBJ1-2, with TRBD1 as a possible D gene (6 bases). The CDR3 DNA follows: TGCGCCAGCAGCCAACGGCTTTCAGGGGACTATGGCTACACCTTC. Protein product: CASSQRLSGDYGYTF.